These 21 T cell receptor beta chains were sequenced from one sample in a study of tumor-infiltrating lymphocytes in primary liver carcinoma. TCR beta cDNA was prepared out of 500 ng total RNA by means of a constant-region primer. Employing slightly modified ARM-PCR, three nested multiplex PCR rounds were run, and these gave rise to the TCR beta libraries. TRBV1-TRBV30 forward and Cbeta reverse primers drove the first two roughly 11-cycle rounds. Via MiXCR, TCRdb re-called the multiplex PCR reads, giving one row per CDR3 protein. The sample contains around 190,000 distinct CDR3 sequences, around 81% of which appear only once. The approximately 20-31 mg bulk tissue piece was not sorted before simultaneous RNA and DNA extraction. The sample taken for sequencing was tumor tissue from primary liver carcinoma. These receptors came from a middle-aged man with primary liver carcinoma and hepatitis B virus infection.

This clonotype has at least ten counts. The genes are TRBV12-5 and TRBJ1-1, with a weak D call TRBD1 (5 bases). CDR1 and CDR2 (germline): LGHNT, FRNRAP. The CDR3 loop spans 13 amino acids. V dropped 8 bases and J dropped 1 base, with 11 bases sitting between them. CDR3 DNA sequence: TGTGCTAGTCACGGGACGGGGAACACTGAAGCTTTCTTT. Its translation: CASHGTGNTEAFF.

In DNA form, the CDR3 reads TGTGCCAGCAGCCAAGAGAAAGGGGGTACAGATACGCAGTATTTT. Translated: CASSQEKGGTDTQYF. The chain combines TRBV4-2 with TRBJ2-3, with a possible D match to TRBD1 (6 bases). In germline, CDR1 is LGHNA, CDR2 YNFKEQ. The CDR3 runs 15 residues. V lost 0 bases, J lost 3 bases, and 10 bases lay in between.

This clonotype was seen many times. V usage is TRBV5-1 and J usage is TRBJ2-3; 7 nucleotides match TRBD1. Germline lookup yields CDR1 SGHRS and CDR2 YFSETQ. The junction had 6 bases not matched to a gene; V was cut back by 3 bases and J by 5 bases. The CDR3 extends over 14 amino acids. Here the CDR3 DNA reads TGCGCCAGCAGCTCTGGACAGGTAGGAGATACGCAGTATTTT. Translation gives CASSSGQVGDTQYF.

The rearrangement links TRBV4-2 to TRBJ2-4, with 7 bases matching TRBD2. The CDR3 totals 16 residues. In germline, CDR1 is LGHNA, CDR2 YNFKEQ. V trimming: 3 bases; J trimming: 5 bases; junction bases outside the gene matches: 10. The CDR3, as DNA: TGTGCCAGCAGCCAGAGTCGGTCTGGGGGGGAAAACATTCAGTACTTC. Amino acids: CASSQSRSGGENIQYF.

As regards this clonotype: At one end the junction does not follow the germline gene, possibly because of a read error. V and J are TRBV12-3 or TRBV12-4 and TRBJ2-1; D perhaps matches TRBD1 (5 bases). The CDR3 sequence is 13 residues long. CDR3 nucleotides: TGTGCCAGCAATCTCGGACAAAACAATGAACAGTTCTTC. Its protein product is CASNLGQNNEQFF.

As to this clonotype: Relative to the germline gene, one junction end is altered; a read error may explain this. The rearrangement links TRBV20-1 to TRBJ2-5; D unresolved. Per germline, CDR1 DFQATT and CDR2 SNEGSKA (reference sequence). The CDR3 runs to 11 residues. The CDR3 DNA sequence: TGTACTGCCCCGCTTGGAGAGACCCAGTACTTC. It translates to CTAPLGETQYF.

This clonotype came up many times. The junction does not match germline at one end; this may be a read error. The CDR3 loop reads CASSQDWGPPSYGQYF. The CDR3 nucleotides are TGCGCCAGCAGCCAAGATTGGGGGCCCCCCTCCTACGGGCAGTACTTC. The chain recombines TRBV4-3 with TRBJ2-7; D is perhaps TRBD1 (6 bases). CDR3 size: 16 residues. Per germline, CDR1 LGHNA and CDR2 YSLEER.

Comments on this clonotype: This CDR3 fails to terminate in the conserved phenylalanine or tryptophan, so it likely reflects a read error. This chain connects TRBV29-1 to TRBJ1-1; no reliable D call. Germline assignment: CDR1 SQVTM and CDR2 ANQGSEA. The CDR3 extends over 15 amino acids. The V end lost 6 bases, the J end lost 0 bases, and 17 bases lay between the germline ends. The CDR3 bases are TGCAGCGTCAACATGGGTTGGGGAATGAACACTGAAGCTTTCTGT. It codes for CSVNMGWGMNTEAFC.

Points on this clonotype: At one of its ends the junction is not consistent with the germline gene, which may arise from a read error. CDR3 residues: CASRLEVSQETQYF. Written as DNA, the CDR3 is TGTGCCAGCAGATTGGAGGTTAGCCAAGAGACCCAATACTTC. V and J are TRBV5-6 and TRBJ2-5; D perhaps matches TRBD2 (5 bases). The germline gives CDR1 SGHDT, CDR2 YYEEEE. This CDR3 has 14 amino acids.

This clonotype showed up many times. This CDR3 is CASSLARAGGTDTQYF. The CDR3 DNA is TGCGCCAGCAGCTTGGCCAGGGCAGGGGGGACAGATACGCAGTATTTT. The J gene is TRBJ2-3, the V gene TRBV5-1, with TRBD1 as a possible D gene (7 bases). Germline values: CDR1 SGHRS, CDR2 YFSETQ. The germline V and J ends were trimmed by 0 bases and 3 bases, with 14 bases remaining between them. This CDR3 is 16 amino acids long.

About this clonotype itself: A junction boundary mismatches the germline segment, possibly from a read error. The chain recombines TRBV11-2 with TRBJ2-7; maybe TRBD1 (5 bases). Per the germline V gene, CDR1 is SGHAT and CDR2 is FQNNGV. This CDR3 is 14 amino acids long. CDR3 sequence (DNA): TGTGCCAGCATCTCTAACAGGAACTCCTACGAGGAGTACTTT. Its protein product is CASISNRNSYEEYF.

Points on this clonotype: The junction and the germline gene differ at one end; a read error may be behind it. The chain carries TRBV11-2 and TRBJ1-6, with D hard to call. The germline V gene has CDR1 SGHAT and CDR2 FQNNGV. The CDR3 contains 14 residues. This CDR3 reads CVSSFQPSNSSLHF. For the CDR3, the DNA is TGTGTCAGCAGCTTTCAGCCTTCCAATTCATCCCTCCACTTT.

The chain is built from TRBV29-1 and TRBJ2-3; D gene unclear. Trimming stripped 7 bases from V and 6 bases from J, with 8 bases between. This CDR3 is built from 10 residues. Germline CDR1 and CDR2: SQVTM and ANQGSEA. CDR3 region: CSGKVDTQYF. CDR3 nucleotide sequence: TGCAGCGGGAAGGTGGATACGCAGTATTTT.

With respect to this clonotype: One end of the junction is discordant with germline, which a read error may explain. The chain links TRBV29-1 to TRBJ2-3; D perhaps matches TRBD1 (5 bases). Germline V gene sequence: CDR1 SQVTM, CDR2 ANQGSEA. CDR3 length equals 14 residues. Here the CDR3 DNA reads TGCAGCGTTTCACCCCCGTCCAGGGCAGATGCGCAGTATTTT. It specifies CSVSPPSRADAQYF.

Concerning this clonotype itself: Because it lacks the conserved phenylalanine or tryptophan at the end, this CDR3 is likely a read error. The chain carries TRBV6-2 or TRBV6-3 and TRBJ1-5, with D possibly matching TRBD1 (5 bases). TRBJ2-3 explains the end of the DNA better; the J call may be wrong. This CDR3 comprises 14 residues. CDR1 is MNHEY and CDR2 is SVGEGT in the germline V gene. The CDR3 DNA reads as TGTGCCAGGACCCTGGTGAAAGGGGATCAGCCCCAGTATATT. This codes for CARTLVKGDQPQYI.

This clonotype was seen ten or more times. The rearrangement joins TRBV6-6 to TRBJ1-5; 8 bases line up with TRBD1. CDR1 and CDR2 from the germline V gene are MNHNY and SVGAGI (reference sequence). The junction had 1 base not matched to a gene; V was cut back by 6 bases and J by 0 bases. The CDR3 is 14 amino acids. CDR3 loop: CASSDRGSNQPQHF. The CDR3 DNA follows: TGTGCCAGCAGCGACAGGGGTAGCAATCAGCCCCAGCATTTT.

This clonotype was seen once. This CDR3 is CANSFPDSNYGYTF. CDR3 sequence (DNA): TGTGCCAATAGTTTCCCGGACAGTAACTATGGCTACACCTTC. The rearrangement joins TRBV6-6 to TRBJ1-2; maybe TRBD1 (6 bases). V was shortened by 10 bases and J by 1 base, with 16 bases between the two germline ends. The CDR3 runs to 14 residues. The V gene's germline CDR1 is MNHNY and CDR2 SVGAGI (reference sequence).

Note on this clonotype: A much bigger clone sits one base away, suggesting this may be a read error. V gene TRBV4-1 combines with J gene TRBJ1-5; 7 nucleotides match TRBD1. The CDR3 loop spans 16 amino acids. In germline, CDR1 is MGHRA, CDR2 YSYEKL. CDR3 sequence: CASSQQGVGLGQPQDF. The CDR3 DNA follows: TGCGCCAGCAGCCAGCAGGGGGTCGGGCTGGGTCAGCCCCAGGATTTT.

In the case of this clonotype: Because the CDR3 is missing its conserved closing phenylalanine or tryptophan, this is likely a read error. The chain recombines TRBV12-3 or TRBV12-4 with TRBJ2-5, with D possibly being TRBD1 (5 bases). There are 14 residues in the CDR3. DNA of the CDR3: TGTGCCAGCGCTCAGAGACAGTCCCAAGAGAACCAGTACCTC. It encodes CASAQRQSQENQYL.

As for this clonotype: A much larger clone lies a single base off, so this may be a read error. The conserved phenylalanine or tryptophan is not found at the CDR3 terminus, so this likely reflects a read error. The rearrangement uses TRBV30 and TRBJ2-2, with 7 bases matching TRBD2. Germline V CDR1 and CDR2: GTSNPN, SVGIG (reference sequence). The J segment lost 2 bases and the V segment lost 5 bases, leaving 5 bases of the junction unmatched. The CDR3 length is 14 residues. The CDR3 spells CAWSSGTNTGELFL. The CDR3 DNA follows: TGTGCCTGGTCCAGCGGGACCAACACCGGGGAGCTGTTTTTA.

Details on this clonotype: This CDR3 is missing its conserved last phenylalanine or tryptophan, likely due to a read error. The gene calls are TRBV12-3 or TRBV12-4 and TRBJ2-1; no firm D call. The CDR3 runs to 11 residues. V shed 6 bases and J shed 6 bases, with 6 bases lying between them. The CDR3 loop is CASSFANEQFL. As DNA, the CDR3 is TGTGCCAGCAGCTTCGCCAATGAGCAGTTCTTG.